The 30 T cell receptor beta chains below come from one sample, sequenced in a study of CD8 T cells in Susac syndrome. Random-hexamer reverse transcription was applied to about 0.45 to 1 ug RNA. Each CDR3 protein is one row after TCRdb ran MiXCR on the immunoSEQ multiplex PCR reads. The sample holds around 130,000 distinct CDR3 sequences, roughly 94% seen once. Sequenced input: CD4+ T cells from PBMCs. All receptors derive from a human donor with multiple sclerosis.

The CDR3 DNA reads as TGTGCCAGCAGTTACTATGAGTTGGGAATTGAAGCTTTCTTT. Amino acids: CASSYYELGIEAFF. The V gene is TRBV6-5, the J gene TRBJ1-1, with D unclear. Germline CDR1 is MNHEY and CDR2 is SVGAGI. V lost 1 base to trimming and J lost 7 bases, with 13 bases between them. The CDR3 has 14 residues.

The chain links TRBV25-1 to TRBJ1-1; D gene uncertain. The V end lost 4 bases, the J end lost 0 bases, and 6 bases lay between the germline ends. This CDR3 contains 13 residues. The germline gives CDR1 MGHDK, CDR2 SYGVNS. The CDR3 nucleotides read TGTGCCAGCAGTGGTTGGTTGAACACTGAAGCTTTCTTT. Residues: CASSGWLNTEAFF.

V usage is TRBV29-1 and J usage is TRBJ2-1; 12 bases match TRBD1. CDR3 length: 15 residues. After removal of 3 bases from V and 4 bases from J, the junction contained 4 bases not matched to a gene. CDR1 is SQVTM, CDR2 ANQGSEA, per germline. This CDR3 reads CSVEGQGAGYNEQFF. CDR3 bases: TGCAGCGTTGAGGGACAGGGGGCGGGATACAATGAGCAGTTCTTC.

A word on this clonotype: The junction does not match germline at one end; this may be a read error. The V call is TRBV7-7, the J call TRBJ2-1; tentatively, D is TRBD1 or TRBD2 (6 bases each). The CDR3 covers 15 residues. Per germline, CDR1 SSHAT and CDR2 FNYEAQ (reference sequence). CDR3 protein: CASSLGGSGLDEQFF. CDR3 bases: TGTGCTAGCAGCTTAGGGGGGTCAGGGCTCGATGAGCAGTTCTTC.

The CDR3 region is CASSRQDLRGYTF. The CDR3 nucleotides read TGTGCCAGCAGCCGACAGGACCTGAGGGGCTACACCTTC. The chain has TRBV6-2 or TRBV6-3 and TRBJ1-2; possibly TRBD1 for D (6 bases). The CDR3 sequence is 13 residues long. The V gene's germline CDR1 is MNHEY and CDR2 SVGEGT. Trimming removed 6 bases at V and 8 bases at J, with 16 bases between.

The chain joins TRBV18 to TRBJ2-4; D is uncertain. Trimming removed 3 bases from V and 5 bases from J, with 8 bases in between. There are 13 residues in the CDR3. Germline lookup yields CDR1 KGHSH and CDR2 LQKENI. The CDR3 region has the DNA TGTGCCAGCTCACCCCCTGTTCAAAACATTCAGTACTTC. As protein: CASSPPVQNIQYF. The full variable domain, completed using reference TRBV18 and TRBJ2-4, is NAGVMQNPRHLVRRRGQEARLRCSPMKGHSHVYWYRQLPEEGLKFMVYLQKENIIDESGMPKERFSAEFPKEGPSILRIQQVVRGDSAAYFCASSPPVQNIQYFGAGTRLSVL.

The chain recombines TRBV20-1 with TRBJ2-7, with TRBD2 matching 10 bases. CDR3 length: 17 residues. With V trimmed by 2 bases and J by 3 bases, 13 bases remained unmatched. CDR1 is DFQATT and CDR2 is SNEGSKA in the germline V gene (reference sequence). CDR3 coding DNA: TGCAGTGCTAGATATGAGAGCCGGGGACTAGCGTTCTACGAGCAGTACTTC. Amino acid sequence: CSARYESRGLAFYEQYF.

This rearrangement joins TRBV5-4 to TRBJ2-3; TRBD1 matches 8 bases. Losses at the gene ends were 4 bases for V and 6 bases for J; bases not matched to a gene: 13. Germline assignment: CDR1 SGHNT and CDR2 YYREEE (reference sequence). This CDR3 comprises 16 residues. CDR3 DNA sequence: TGTGCCAGCAGCCTCCCTCGGACAGGGACGGAGGATACGCAGTATTTT. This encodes CASSLPRTGTEDTQYF.

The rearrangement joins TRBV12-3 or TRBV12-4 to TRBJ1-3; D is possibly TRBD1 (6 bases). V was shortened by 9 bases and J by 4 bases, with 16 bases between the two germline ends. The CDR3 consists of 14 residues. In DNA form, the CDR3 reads TGTGCCAGTCGCAACAGGGAAGGCGGAAACACCATATATTTT. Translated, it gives CASRNREGGNTIYF.

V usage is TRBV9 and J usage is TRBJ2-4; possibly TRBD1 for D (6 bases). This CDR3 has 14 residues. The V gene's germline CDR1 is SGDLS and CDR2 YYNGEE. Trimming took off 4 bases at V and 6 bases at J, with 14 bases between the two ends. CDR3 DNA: TGTGCCAGCAGCCTAAGGTTAGGGGGAAACATTCAGTACTTC. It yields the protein CASSLRLGGNIQYF.

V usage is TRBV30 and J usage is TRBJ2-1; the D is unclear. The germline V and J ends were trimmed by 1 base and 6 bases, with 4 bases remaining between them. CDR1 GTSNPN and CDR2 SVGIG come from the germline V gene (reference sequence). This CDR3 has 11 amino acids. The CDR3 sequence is CAWSALNEQFF. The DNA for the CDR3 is TGTGCCTGGAGTGCCCTCAATGAGCAGTTCTTC.

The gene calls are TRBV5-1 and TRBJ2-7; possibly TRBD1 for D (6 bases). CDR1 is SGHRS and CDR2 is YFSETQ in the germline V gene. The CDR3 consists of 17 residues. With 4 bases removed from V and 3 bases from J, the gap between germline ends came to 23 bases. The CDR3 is CASSQPGTWGSDYEQYF. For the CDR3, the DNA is TGCGCCAGCAGCCAGCCCGGGACATGGGGATCGGACTACGAGCAGTACTTC.

For the CDR3, the DNA is TGTGCCAGCTCACCACCGAACAGGAGAGATGGCTACACCTTC. Translating gives CASSPPNRRDGYTF. The chain recombines TRBV18 with TRBJ1-2; TRBD1 is a possible D gene (5 bases). This CDR3 spans 14 amino acids. V lost 0 bases and J 6 bases, leaving 11 bases between the germline ends. The germline gives CDR1 KGHSH, CDR2 LQKENI.

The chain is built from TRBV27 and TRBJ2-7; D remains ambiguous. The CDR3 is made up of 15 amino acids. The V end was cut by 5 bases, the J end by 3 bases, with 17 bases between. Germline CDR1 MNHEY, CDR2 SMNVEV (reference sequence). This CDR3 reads CASSPALSLVYEQYF. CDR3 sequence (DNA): TGTGCCAGCAGTCCGGCCCTAAGCCTAGTCTACGAGCAGTACTTC.

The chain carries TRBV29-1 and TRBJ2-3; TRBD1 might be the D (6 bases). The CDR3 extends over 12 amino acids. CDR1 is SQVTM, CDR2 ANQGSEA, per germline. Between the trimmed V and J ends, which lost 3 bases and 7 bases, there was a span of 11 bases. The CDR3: CSVDKGVNTQYF. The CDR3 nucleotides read TGCAGCGTTGATAAGGGGGTGAATACGCAGTATTTT.

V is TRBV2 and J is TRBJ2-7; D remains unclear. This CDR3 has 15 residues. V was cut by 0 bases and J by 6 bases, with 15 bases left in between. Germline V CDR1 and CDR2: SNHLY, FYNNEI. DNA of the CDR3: TGTGCCAGCAGTGAAGCCCTTTCCATAGGCCCCGAGCAGTACTTC. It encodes CASSEALSIGPEQYF.

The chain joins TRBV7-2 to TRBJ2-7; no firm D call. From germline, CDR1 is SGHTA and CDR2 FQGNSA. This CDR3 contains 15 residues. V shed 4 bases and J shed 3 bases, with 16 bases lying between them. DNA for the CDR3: TGTGCCAGCAGCTACACACGATCGGCCCACTACGAGCAGTACTTC. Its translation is CASSYTRSAHYEQYF.

CDR3 region: CASSFGNPRTDTQYF. The CDR3 region has the DNA TGTGCCAGCAGCTTTGGGAACCCCAGGACAGATACGCAGTATTTT. V and J are TRBV7-9 and TRBJ2-3; no clear D gene. Trimming took 3 bases from V and 3 from J, leaving 13 bases between them. Germline values: CDR1 SEHNR, CDR2 FQNEAQ (reference sequence). The CDR3 is 15 residues long.

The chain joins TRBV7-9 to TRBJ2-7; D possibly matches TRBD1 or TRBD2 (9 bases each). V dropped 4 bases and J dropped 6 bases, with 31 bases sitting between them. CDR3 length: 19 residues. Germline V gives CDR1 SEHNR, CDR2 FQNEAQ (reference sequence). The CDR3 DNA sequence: TGTGCCAGCAGCTGGGCGTGGGACAGGGACAAGCGGGAGGTCCCCGAGCAGTACTTC. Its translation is CASSWAWDRDKREVPEQYF. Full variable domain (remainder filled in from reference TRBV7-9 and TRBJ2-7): DTGVSQNPRHKITKRGQNVTFRCDPISEHNRLYWYRQTLGQGPEFLTYFQNEAQLEKSRLLSDRFSAERPKGSFSTLEIQRTEQGDSAMYLCASSWAWDRDKREVPEQYFGPGTRLTVT.

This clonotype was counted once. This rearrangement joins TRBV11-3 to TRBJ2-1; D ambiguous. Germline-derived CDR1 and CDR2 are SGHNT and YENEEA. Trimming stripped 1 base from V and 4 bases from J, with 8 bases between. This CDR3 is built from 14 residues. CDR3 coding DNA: TGTGCCAGCAGCTTAGGATCGCGGTACAATGAGCAGTTCTTC. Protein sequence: CASSLGSRYNEQFF.

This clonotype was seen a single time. The CDR3 bases are TGTGCCAGTAGCCCCCAGCCGGGGAGCCTCTACGAGCAGTACTTC. Translation gives CASSPQPGSLYEQYF. The rearrangement uses TRBV19 and TRBJ2-7; possibly TRBD2 for D (5 bases). This CDR3 has 15 amino acids. V lost 6 bases, J lost 3 bases, and 18 bases lay in between. Germline V lookup: CDR1 LNHDA, CDR2 SQIVND (reference sequence).

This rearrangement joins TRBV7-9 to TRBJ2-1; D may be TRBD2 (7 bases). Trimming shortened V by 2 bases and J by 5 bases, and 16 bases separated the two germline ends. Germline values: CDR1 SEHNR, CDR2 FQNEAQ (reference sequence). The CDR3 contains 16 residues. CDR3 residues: CASSLSTAGANNEQFF. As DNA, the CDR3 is TGTGCCAGCAGCTTAAGTACGGCGGGGGCTAACAATGAGCAGTTCTTC. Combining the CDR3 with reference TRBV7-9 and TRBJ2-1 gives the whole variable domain DTGVSQNPRHKITKRGQNVTFRCDPISEHNRLYWYRQTLGQGPEFLTYFQNEAQLEKSRLLSDRFSAERPKGSFSTLEIQRTEQGDSAMYLCASSLSTAGANNEQFFGPGTRLTVL.

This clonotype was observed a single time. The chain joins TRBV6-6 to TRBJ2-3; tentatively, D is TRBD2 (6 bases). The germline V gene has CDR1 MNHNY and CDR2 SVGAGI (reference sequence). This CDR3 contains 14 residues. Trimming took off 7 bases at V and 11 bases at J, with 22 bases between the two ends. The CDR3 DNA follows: TGTGCCAGCACCAATAGCGGTCTAATCCCTCGGCAGTATTTT. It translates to CASTNSGLIPRQYF.

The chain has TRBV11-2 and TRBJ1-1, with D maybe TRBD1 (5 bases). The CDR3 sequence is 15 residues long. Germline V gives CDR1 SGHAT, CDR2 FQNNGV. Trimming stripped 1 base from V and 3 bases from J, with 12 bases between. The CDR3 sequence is CASSLGSGGDTEAFF. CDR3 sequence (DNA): TGTGCCAGCAGCTTAGGGTCTGGGGGGGACACTGAAGCTTTCTTT.

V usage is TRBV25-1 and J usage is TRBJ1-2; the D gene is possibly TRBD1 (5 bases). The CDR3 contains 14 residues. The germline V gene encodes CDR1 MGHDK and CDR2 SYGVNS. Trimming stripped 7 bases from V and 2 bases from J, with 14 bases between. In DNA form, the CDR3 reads TGTGCCAGCAATGGTGTGGAGGGGAACTATGGCTACACCTTC. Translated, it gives CASNGVEGNYGYTF.

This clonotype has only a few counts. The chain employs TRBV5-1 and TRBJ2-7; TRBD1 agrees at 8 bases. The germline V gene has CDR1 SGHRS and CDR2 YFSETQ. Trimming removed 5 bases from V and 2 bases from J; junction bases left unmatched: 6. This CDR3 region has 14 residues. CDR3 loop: CASSFDRGAYEQYF. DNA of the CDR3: TGCGCCAGCAGTTTTGACAGGGGAGCCTACGAGCAGTACTTC. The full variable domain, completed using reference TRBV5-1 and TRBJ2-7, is KAGVTQTPRYLIKTRGQQVTLSCSPISGHRSVSWYQQTPGQGLQFLFEYFSETQRNKGNFPGRFSGRQFSNSRSEMNVSTLELGDSALYLCASSFDRGAYEQYFGPGTRLTVT.

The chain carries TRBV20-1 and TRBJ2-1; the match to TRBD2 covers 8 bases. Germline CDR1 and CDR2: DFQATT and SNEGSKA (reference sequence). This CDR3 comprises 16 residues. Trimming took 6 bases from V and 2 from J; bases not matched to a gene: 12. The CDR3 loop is CSAPRVSGSTYNEQFF. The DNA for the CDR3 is TGCAGTGCCCCTCGGGTGAGCGGGAGTACCTACAATGAGCAGTTCTTC.

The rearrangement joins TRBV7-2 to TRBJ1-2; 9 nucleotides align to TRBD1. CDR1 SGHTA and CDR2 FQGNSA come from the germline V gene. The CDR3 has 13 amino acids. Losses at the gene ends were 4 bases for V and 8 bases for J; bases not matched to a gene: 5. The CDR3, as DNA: TGTGCCAGCAGCTCTCGGACAGGGGAAGGCTACACCTTC. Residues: CASSSRTGEGYTF. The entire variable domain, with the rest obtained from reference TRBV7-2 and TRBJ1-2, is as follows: GAGVSQSPSNKVTEKGKDVELRCDPISGHTALYWYRQSLGQGLEFLIYFQGNSAPDKSGLPSDRFSAERTGGSVSTLTIQRTQQEDSAVYLCASSSRTGEGYTFGSGTRLTVV.

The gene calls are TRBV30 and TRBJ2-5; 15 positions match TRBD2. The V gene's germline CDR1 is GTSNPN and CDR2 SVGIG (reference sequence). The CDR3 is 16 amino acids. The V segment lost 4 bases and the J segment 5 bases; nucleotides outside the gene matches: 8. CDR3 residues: CAWTGTSGGSGETQYF. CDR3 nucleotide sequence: TGTGCCTGGACCGGGACTAGCGGGGGGTCCGGGGAGACCCAGTACTTC.

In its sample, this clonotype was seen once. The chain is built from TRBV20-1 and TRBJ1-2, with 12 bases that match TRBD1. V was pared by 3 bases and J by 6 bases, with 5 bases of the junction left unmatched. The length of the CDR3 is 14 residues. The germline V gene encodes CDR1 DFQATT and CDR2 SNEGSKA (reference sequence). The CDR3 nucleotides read TGCAGTGCTAGCATGGGGACAGGGGGCCATGGCTACACCTTC. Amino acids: CSASMGTGGHGYTF.